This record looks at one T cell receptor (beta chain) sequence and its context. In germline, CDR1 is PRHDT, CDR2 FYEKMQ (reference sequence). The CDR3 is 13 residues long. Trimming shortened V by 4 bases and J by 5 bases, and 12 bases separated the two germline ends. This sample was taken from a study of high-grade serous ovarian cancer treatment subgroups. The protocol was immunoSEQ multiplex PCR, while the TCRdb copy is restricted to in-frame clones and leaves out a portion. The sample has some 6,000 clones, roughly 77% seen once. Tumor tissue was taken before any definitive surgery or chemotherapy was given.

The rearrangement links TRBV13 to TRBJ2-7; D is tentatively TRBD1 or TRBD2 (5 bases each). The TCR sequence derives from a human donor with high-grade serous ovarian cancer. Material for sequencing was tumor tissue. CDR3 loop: CASSYGANDEQYF. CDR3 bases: TGTGCCAGCAGCTACGGGGCTAATGACGAGCAGTACTTC. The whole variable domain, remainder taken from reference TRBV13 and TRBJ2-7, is AAGVIQSPRHLIKEKRETATLKCYPIPRHDTVYWYQQGPGQDPQFLISFYEKMQSDKGSIPDRFSAQQFSDYHSELNMSSLELGDSALYFCASSYGANDEQYFGPGTRLTVT.